A selection of T cell receptor beta chains follows, all from one sample in a study of CD8 T cells in Susac syndrome. One entry per CDR3 protein, called by TCRdb with MiXCR from the immunoSEQ multiplex PCR reads. The repertoire holds some 120,000 distinct CDR3 sequences, 94% seen once, with about 0.12% in the top ten. Material for sequencing was CD4+ T cells from PBMCs. The receptor source for this set is a human donor with multiple sclerosis. CDR3s include the opening cysteine and the closing phenylalanine or tryptophan. A D gene is named only where the DNA matches it firmly. A clone size is listed for some rows: how often the clone was seen (once, few, many), or a class if it is expanded.

J | V | size | D | CDR3 | DNA
TRBJ2-5 | TRBV12-2 | NA | NA | CASRSTGASVGLGYQETQYF | TGTGCAAGTCGCTCTACAGGGGCCTCAGTGGGATTAGGGTACCAAGAGACCCAGTACTTC
TRBJ1-1 | TRBV18 | NA | NA | CASSPAGSLNTEAFF | TGTGCCAGCTCACCAGCCGGGAGTCTGAACACTGAAGCTTTCTTT
TRBJ2-7 | TRBV15 | NA | NA | CATSRDVVGESYEQYF | TGTGCCACCAGCAGAGATGTTGTGGGCGAAAGCTACGAGCAGTACTTC
TRBJ1-1 | TRBV9 | NA | NA | CASSVVGGDTEAFF | TGTGCCAGCAGCGTAGTAGGGGGGGACACTGAAGCTTTCTTT
TRBJ2-7 | TRBV30 | NA | NA | CAGGVLYEQYF | TGTGCCGGAGGGGTACTCTACGAGCAGTACTTC
TRBJ1-4 | TRBV5-1 | NA | NA | CASSFGRVGEKLFF | TGCGCCAGCAGCTTCGGGAGAGTTGGTGAAAAACTGTTTTTT
TRBJ1-2 | TRBV25-1 | NA | NA | CASSEWGANYGYTF | TGTGCCAGCAGTGAATGGGGCGCTAACTATGGCTACACCTTC
TRBJ1-5 | TRBV7-2 | once | TRBD1 | CASSLGQSGQPQHF | TGTGCCAGCAGCCTGGGACAGTCCGGGCAGCCCCAGCATTTT
TRBJ1-3 | TRBV19 | NA | TRBD1 | CATRDRANTIYF | TGTGCCACCCGAGACAGGGCGAACACCATATATTTT
TRBJ2-2 | TRBV4-3 | once | NA | CASSQILGDTGELFF | TGCGCCAGCAGCCAAATCTTGGGGGACACCGGGGAGCTGTTTTTT
TRBJ1-2 | TRBV7-9 | NA | NA | CASSKGDYGYTF | TGTGCCAGCAGCAAAGGGGATTATGGCTACACCTTC
TRBJ2-3 | TRBV7-3 | NA | TRBD1 | CASSFGTGPSGDTQYF | TGTGCCAGCAGCTTCGGGACAGGACCATCAGGGGATACGCAGTATTTT
TRBJ2-7 | TRBV7-9 | once | NA | CASSLSFVSDEQYF | TGTGCCAGCAGCTTATCGTTTGTATCGGACGAGCAGTACTTC
TRBJ1-1 | TRBV12-3/TRBV12-4 | NA | NA | CASSLNRNTEAFF | TGTGCCAGCAGTTTAAACAGGAACACTGAAGCTTTCTTT
TRBJ2-7 | TRBV20-1 | NA | NA | CSAKLYPLYEQYF | TGCAGTGCTAAGCTCTACCCCCTCTACGAGCAGTACTTC
TRBJ1-6 | TRBV6-5 | NA | NA | CASGTYNSPLHF | TGTGCCAGCGGGACTTATAATTCACCCCTCCACTTT
TRBJ1-6 | TRBV6-5 | NA | NA | CASSYGGSNSPLHF | TGTGCCAGCAGTTACGGGGGGAGTAATTCACCCCTCCACTTT
TRBJ2-1 | TRBV29-1 | NA | TRBD1 | CSVGGQVGRAPNEQFF | TGCAGCGTTGGGGGACAGGTAGGACGGGCCCCCAATGAGCAGTTCTTC
TRBJ1-2 | TRBV5-4 | NA | NA | CASSLAGPSFYGYTF | TGTGCCAGCAGCTTGGCCGGCCCCTCATTCTATGGCTACACCTTC
TRBJ2-5 | TRBV6-2/TRBV6-3 | NA | NA | CASQVLETQYF | TGTGCCAGTCAGGTGTTGGAGACCCAGTACTTC
TRBJ2-2 | TRBV6-5 | NA | NA | CASSPNLSGELFF | TGTGCCAGCAGCCCTAATCTATCCGGGGAGCTGTTTTTT
TRBJ2-3 | TRBV6-5 | NA | NA | CASSSTGSTDTQYF | TGTGCCAGCAGTTCGACTGGTAGCACAGATACGCAGTATTTT
TRBJ1-2 | TRBV6-1 | NA | NA | CASSPPNEGVSNYGYTF | TGTGCCAGCAGTCCGCCTAATGAGGGAGTCTCTAACTATGGCTACACCTTC
TRBJ2-1 | TRBV18 | NA | NA | CASSPIWGEQFF | TGTGCCAGCTCACCGATATGGGGGGAGCAGTTCTTC
TRBJ1-1 | TRBV12-5 | once | TRBD1 | CASGNVQGMNTEAFF | TGTGCTAGTGGTAACGTACAGGGGATGAACACTGAAGCTTTCTTT
TRBJ1-2 | TRBV30 | NA | NA | CAWRGGGPLQGYTF | TGTGCCTGGAGGGGCGGGGGGCCCCTTCAGGGCTACACCTTC
TRBJ2-7 | TRBV15 | NA | TRBD2 | CATSSRTSGRYEQYF | TGTGCCACCAGCAGTCGGACTAGCGGCCGCTACGAGCAGTACTTC
TRBJ2-1 | TRBV5-1 | NA | TRBD1 | CASSLGPQGDNEQFF | TGCGCCAGCAGCTTGGGGCCGCAGGGGGACAATGAGCAGTTCTTC
TRBJ1-2 | TRBV4-3 | NA | NA | CASSQGWEGGNYGYTF | TGCGCCAGCAGCCAAGGTTGGGAAGGAGGGAACTATGGCTACACCTTC
TRBJ2-7 | TRBV5-1 | NA | NA | CASSLSGADEQYF | TGCGCCAGCAGCCTGTCGGGTGCGGACGAGCAGTACTTC
TRBJ2-3 | TRBV30 | NA | TRBD2 | CAWSVRRGSTDTQYF | TGTGCCTGGAGTGTACGGCGGGGGAGCACAGATACGCAGTATTTT
TRBJ2-1 | TRBV5-4 | NA | NA | CASSLEAGSYNEQFF | TGTGCCAGCAGCTTGGAAGCGGGCTCCTACAATGAGCAGTTCTTC
TRBJ2-7 | TRBV2 | NA | TRBD1 | CASSRDSGSYEQYF | TGTGCCAGCAGCCGGGACAGTGGTTCCTACGAGCAGTACTTC
TRBJ2-1 | TRBV9 | once | NA | CASSGPLGGHNEQFF | TGTGCCAGCAGCGGGCCCCTGGGGGGCCATAATGAGCAGTTCTTC
TRBJ1-1 | TRBV2 | NA | NA | CASSPHTNTEAFF | TGTGCCAGCAGTCCCCACACGAACACTGAAGCTTTCTTT
TRBJ2-3 | TRBV7-2 | NA | TRBD1 | CASSPGQGVSDTQYF | TGTGCCAGCAGCCCGGGACAGGGTGTCTCAGATACGCAGTATTTT
TRBJ2-7 | TRBV7-9 | NA | TRBD1 | CASSFRDRDEQYF | TGTGCCAGCAGCTTCCGGGACAGGGACGAGCAGTACTTC
TRBJ2-1 | TRBV10-3 | NA | TRBD2 | CAIMTSGGWNEQFF | TGTGCCATCATGACTAGCGGGGGGTGGAATGAGCAGTTCTTC
TRBJ1-5 | TRBV20-1 | NA | NA | CSARPDSNQPQHF | TGCAGTGCTAGACCGGATAGCAATCAGCCCCAGCATTTT